This T cell receptor beta chain was found in a study of blood T cell repertoires in COVID-19. Germline V gene lookup returns CDR1 MNHEY and CDR2 SMNVEV (reference sequence). This CDR3 region has 14 residues. V was shortened by 2 bases and J by 3 bases, with 10 bases between the two germline ends. Measured with immunoSEQ multiplex PCR; TCRdb has only the in-frame clones, and not every one. The sample holds 250,000 to 300,000 clones; 86% are singletons and the top ten take roughly 4%. The source is a man in his late teens or twenties with active or convalescent COVID-19. The chain recombines TRBV27 with TRBJ1-2, with a tentative D call TRBD1 (6 bases). The sample consisted of peripheral blood. The CDR3 loop is CASSLRGTYYGYTF. CDR3 coding DNA: TGTGCCAGCAGTTTACGAGGGACATACTATGGCTACACCTTC.